Each of the 16 T cell receptor beta chains below was sequenced from the same sample in a study of blood T cells in healthy people across ages. A second PCR of 7 to 11 cycles used a sample-barcoded 5' primer and a J-beta primer mix. Using its own MiXCR run on the 5' RACE reads, TCRdb lists one record per CDR3 protein. This sample has about 400,000 distinct CDR3 sequences, with about 52% found just once. The sequencing input was blood. The receptors originated from a man in his sixties in good health.

The chain combines TRBV3-1 with TRBJ1-2; maybe TRBD1 (5 bases). The CDR3 spans 13 residues. Germline CDR1 and CDR2: LGHDT and YNNKEL (reference sequence). V was cut by 2 bases and J by 8 bases, with 12 bases left in between. This chain's CDR3 is CASSQSRGWGYTF. CDR3 sequence (DNA): TGTGCCAGCAGCCAATCGAGGGGATGGGGCTACACCTTC.

The chain couples TRBV29-1 to TRBJ2-1; D possibly corresponds to TRBD2 (6 bases). Trimming removed 2 bases from V and 5 bases from J, with 22 bases in between. Germline V lookup: CDR1 SQVTM, CDR2 ANQGSEA. The CDR3 totals 17 residues. CDR3 residues: CSVEITREATAHNEQFF. CDR3 sequence (DNA): TGCAGCGTTGAAATTACTAGGGAGGCTACGGCACACAATGAGCAGTTCTTC.

This clonotype was observed a few times. The chain is built from TRBV28 and TRBJ1-6; TRBD1 matches at 8 bases. The CDR3 runs 16 residues. After removal of 4 bases from V and 7 bases from J, the junction contained 9 bases not matched to a gene. Per the germline V gene, CDR1 is MDHEN and CDR2 is SYDVKM. CDR3 DNA: TGTGCCAGCAGTTCTGCCGGGACAGGTTTCAATTCACCCCTCCACTTT. As protein: CASSSAGTGFNSPLHF.

This clonotype was picked up a small number of times. DNA of the CDR3: TGTGCCAGCAGCCAAGACGGATACTACGAGCAGTACTTC. Translating gives CASSQDGYYEQYF. J is TRBJ2-7 and V is TRBV12-3 or TRBV12-4; D not resolved. CDR3 length: 13 amino acids. V lost 6 bases and J 3 bases, leaving 12 bases between the germline ends.

V usage is TRBV7-2 and J usage is TRBJ1-2; D not certain. V gave up 5 bases and J gave up 7 bases, with 17 bases separating them. This CDR3 contains 14 residues. Per the germline V gene, CDR1 is SGHTA and CDR2 is FQGNSA. This CDR3 reads CASSPERGWAGYTF. The CDR3 coding sequence is TGTGCCAGCAGCCCCGAACGAGGGTGGGCTGGCTACACCTTC. The full variable domain, with the rest looked up from reference TRBV7-2 and TRBJ1-2, is GAGVSQSPSNKVTEKGKDVELRCDPISGHTALYWYRQSLGQGLEFLIYFQGNSAPDKSGLPSDRFSAERTGGSVSTLTIQRTQQEDSAVYLCASSPERGWAGYTFGSGTRLTVV.

This clonotype was counted between two and nine times. The gene calls are TRBV13 and TRBJ2-7; 11 bases map to TRBD2. The CDR3 length is 17 residues. The germline gives CDR1 PRHDT, CDR2 FYEKMQ (reference sequence). J lost 2 bases, V lost 2 bases, and 8 bases had no gene match. The CDR3 spells CASSLWGGTSGAYEQYF. CDR3 bases: TGTGCCAGCAGCTTATGGGGCGGGACTAGCGGTGCCTACGAGCAGTACTTC.

The rearrangement uses TRBV20-1 and TRBJ2-5; the D gene is possibly TRBD1 (5 bases). The germline CDR1 and CDR2 sequences are DFQATT and SNEGSKA (reference sequence). The CDR3 spans 16 residues. Trimming took off 0 bases at V and 5 bases at J, with 19 bases between the two ends. The CDR3 DNA is TGCAGTGCTAGAGACTTCCGGCAGGGTGTCCAGGAGACCCAGTACTTC. Translated: CSARDFRQGVQETQYF.

This chain connects TRBV20-1 to TRBJ1-2; D remains ambiguous. V shed 5 bases and J shed 9 bases, with 13 bases lying between them. The CDR3 spans 11 residues. CDR1 and CDR2 from the germline V gene are DFQATT and SNEGSKA (reference sequence). The CDR3 nucleotides are TGCAGTGCTTTTGGGGTTTATAGCTACACCTTC. This codes for CSAFGVYSYTF.

The DNA for the CDR3 is TGCAGTGCTAGAGGGGTGGGGGCCGCCGAAAATTACGAGCAGTACTTC. It codes for CSARGVGAAENYEQYF. The gene calls are TRBV20-1 and TRBJ2-7; D possibly corresponds to TRBD1 (6 bases). The CDR3 covers 16 residues. Per germline, CDR1 DFQATT and CDR2 SNEGSKA (reference sequence). The V gene lost 1 base and the J gene lost 4 bases, with 20 bases spanning the gap.

This rearrangement joins TRBV29-1 to TRBJ2-1, with D possibly matching TRBD1 (6 bases). The CDR3 extends over 14 amino acids. Germline V CDR1 and CDR2: SQVTM, ANQGSEA. Between the trimmed V and J ends, which lost 4 bases and 2 bases, there was a span of 12 bases. In DNA form, the CDR3 reads TGCAGCGTTGGGTCCAGGGGCACCTACAATGAGCAGTTCTTC. The encoded protein is CSVGSRGTYNEQFF.

This clonotype was observed many times. The CDR3 loop reads CIHWVWDQPQHF. CDR3 DNA: TGCATCCACTGGGTGTGGGATCAGCCCCAGCATTTT. The rearrangement uses TRBV29-1 and TRBJ1-5; D is ambiguous. The CDR3 is 12 residues long. CDR1 is SQVTM and CDR2 is ANQGSEA in the germline V gene.

The rearrangement joins TRBV7-2 to TRBJ2-1; tentatively, D is TRBD1 (6 bases). This CDR3 has 15 residues. Germline CDR1 reads SGHTA; CDR2 reads FQGNSA. V was cut by 0 bases and J by 5 bases, with 11 bases left in between. CDR3 amino acids: CASSLAGGPNNEQFF. CDR3 bases: TGTGCCAGCAGCTTAGCAGGGGGACCTAACAATGAGCAGTTCTTC.

CDR3 amino acids: CSAVTGTGGVNEQFF. CDR3 bases: TGCAGTGCTGTGACCGGGACAGGGGGCGTCAATGAGCAGTTCTTC. V is TRBV20-1 and J is TRBJ2-1, with 12 bases matching TRBD1. Germline loops: CDR1 DFQATT, CDR2 SNEGSKA (reference sequence). The CDR3 runs 15 residues. The junction had 8 bases not matched to a gene; V was cut back by 5 bases and J by 6 bases.

This clonotype was seen a handful of times. This chain connects TRBV24-1 to TRBJ2-1; D is ambiguous. Deletions cut 4 bases from V and 0 bases from J, with 9 bases between. The CDR3 is 15 amino acids. CDR1 KGHDR and CDR2 SFDVKD come from the germline V gene. CDR3 DNA: TGTGCCACCAGTGAAGCCTTTGGCTCCTACAATGAGCAGTTCTTC. As protein: CATSEAFGSYNEQFF.

This sequence joins TRBV12-5 and TRBJ2-1, with D tentatively TRBD1 (6 bases). The CDR3 sequence is 13 residues long. Germline CDR1 reads LGHNT; CDR2 reads FRNRAP. V was shortened by 8 bases and J by 6 bases, with 14 bases between the two germline ends. In DNA form, the CDR3 reads TGTGCTAGTTTTGCAGGGGCCCCCAATGAGCAGTTCTTC. Encoded protein: CASFAGAPNEQFF. Supplemented by reference TRBV12-5 and TRBJ2-1, the full variable domain reads DARVTQTPRHKVTEMGQEVTMRCQPILGHNTVFWYRQTMMQGLELLAYFRNRAPLDDSGMPKDRFSAEMPDATLATLKIQPSEPRDSAVYFCASFAGAPNEQFFGPGTRLTVL.

Here the CDR3 reads CASSTRQPFGRNGYTF. In nucleotides, the CDR3 is TGCGCCAGCAGCACTCGACAGCCCTTCGGGAGAAATGGCTACACCTTC. The rearrangement joins TRBV5-1 to TRBJ1-2; TRBD1 is a possible D gene (5 bases). The CDR3 is made up of 16 amino acids. V was clipped by 4 bases and J by 6 bases, with 22 bases between them. Germline lookup yields CDR1 SGHRS and CDR2 YFSETQ.